Included here is one T cell receptor beta chain sequence, with context. Its antigen is still unknown. Germline values: CDR1 MDHEN, CDR2 SYDVKM. V shed 5 bases and J shed 5 bases, with 3 bases lying between them. CDR3 size: 11 residues. This sample was included in a study of cytomegalovirus exposure and HLA in healthy donors. Generated by immunoSEQ multiplex PCR, the TCRdb table keeps only in-frame clones and is missing some. In the table there are approximately 220,000 clones, roughly 88% of which are singletons. Whole-study results and caveats: Subsequent analysis revealed that first-cohort TCR clusters tended to co-occur in the roughly 120 validation repertoires. Diagnosis of cytomegalovirus status made by the classifier reportedly showed high specificity and sensitivity.

The receptor was isolated from a woman in her 30s in good health and CMV-seropositive. This rearrangement joins TRBV28 to TRBJ2-2; unclear D gene. The specimen sequenced was PBMCs. The CDR3, as DNA: TGTGCCAGCAGTAGTACCGGGGAGCTGTTTTTT. Encoded protein: CASSSTGELFF. Full variable domain (missing parts from reference TRBV28 and TRBJ2-2): DVKVTQSSRYLVKRTGEKVFLECVQDMDHENMFWYRQDPGLGLRLIYFSYDVKMKEKGDIPEGYSVSREKKERFSLILESASTNQTSMYLCASSSTGELFFGEGSRLTVL.